This TCR beta chain was sequenced during a study of blood T cell repertoires in COVID-19. Assay: immunoSEQ multiplex PCR; the TCRdb copy retains only in-frame clones and omits some. The sample consists of more than 200,000 clones, roughly nine tenths of them appearing once. This clone was detected once. Trimming pared 2 bases from V and 8 bases from J, leaving 13 bases between. The CDR3 runs to 13 residues. The V gene's germline CDR1 is SGHDT and CDR2 YYEEEE. All recovered Cohort 3 donors got two negative PCRs, got clearance, or saw symptom resolution. The specimen sequenced was PBMCs or T cells enriched from blood (not recorded which). The rearrangement links TRBV5-6 to TRBJ1-2; tentative D call: TRBD1 (5 bases). This TCR came from a man aged 25-40 years who had recovered from COVID-19. CDR3 residues: CASSFGRVEGYTF. For the CDR3, the DNA is TGTGCCAGCAGCTTCGGCAGGGTGGAGGGCTACACCTTC.